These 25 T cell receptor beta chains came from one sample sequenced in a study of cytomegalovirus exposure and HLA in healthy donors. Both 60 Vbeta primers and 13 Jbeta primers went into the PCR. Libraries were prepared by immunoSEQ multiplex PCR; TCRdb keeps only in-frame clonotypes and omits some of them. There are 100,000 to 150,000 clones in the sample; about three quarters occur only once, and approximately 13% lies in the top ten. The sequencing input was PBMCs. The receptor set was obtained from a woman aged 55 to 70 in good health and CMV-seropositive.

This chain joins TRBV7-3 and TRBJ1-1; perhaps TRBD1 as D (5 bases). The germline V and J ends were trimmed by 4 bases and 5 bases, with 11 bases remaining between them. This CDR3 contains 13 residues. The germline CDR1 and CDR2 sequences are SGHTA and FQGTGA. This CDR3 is CASSYSGGTEAFF. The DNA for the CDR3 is TGTGCCAGCAGCTATTCGGGGGGAACTGAAGCTTTCTTT.

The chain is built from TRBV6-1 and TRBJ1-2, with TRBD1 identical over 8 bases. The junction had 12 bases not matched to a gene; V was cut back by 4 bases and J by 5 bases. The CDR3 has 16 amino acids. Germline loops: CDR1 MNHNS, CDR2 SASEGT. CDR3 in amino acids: CASSVDRVGPLYGYTF. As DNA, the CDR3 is TGTGCCAGCAGTGTGGACAGGGTTGGGCCCCTTTATGGCTACACCTTC.

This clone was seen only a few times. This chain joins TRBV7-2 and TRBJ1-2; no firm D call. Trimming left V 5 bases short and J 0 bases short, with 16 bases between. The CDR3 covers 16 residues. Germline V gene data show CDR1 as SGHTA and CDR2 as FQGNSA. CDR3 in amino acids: CASSPMLSPTNYGYTF. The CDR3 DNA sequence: TGTGCCAGCAGCCCAATGTTGTCCCCCACTAACTATGGCTACACCTTC.

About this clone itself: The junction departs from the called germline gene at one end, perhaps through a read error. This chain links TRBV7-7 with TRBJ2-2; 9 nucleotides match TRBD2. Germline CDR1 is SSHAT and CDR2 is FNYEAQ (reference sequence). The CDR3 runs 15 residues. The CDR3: CASSSGGRNTGELFF. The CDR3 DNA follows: TGTGCTAGCAGCAGCGGGGGGCGGAACACCGGGGAGCTGTTTTTT.

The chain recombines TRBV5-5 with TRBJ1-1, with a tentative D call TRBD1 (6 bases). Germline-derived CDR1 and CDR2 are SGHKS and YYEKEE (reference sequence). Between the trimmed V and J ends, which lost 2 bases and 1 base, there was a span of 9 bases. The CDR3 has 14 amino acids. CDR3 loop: CASSLIRGNTEAFF. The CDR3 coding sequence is TGTGCCAGCAGCTTAATCAGGGGGAACACTGAAGCTTTCTTT. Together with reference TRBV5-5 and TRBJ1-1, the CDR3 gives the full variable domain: DAGVTQSPTHLIKTRGQQVTLRCSPISGHKSVSWYQQVLGQGPQFIFQYYEKEERGRGNFPDRFSARQFPNYSSELNVNALLLGDSALYLCASSLIRGNTEAFFGQGTRLTVV.

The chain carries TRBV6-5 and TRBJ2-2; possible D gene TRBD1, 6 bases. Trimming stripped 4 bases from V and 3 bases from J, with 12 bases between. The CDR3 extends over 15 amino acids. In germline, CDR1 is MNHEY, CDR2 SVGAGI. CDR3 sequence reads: CASSSQDRYTGELFF. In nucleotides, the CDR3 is TGTGCCAGCAGTTCCCAGGACAGATACACCGGGGAGCTGTTTTTT.

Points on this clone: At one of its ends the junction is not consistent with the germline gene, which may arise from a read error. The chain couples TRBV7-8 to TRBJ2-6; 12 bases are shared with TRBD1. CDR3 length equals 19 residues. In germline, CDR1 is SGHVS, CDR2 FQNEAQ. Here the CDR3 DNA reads TGTGTCAGCAGCCCGACCGGGACAGGGGGCGCGTCTGGGGCCAACGTCCTGACTTTC. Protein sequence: CVSSPTGTGGASGANVLTF.

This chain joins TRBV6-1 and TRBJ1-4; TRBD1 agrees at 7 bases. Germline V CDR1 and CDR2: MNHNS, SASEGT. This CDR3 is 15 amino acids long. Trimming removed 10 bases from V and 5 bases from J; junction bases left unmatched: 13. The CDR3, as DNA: TGTGCCATAAAGGGACAGCCTTTGCCGAATGAAAAACTGTTTTTT. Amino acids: CAIKGQPLPNEKLFF.

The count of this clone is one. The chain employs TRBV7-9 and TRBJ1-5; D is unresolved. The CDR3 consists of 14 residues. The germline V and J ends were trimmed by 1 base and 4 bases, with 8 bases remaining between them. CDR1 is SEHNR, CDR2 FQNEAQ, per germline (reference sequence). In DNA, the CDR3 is TGTGCCAGCAGCTTAGGTAATCTGAATCAGCCCCAGCATTTT. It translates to CASSLGNLNQPQHF.

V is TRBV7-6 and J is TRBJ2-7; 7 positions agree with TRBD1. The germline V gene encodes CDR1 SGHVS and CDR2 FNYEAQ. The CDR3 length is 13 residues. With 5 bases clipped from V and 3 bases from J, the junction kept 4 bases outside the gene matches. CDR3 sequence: CASSLGQLYEQYF. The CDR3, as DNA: TGTGCCAGCAGCCTGGGACAGCTCTACGAGCAGTACTTC.

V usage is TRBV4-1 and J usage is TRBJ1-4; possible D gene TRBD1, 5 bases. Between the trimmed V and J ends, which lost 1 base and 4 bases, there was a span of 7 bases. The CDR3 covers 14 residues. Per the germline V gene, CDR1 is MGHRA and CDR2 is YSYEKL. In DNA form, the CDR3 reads TGCGCCAGCAGCCAAGTAGGGGATAATGAAAAACTGTTTTTT. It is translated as CASSQVGDNEKLFF.

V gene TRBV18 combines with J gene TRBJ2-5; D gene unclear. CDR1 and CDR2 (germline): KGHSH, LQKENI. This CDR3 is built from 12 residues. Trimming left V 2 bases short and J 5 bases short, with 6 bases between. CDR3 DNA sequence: TGTGCCAGCTCACCATTGGCCGAGACCCAGTACTTC. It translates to CASSPLAETQYF. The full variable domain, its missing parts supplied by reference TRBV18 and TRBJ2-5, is NAGVMQNPRHLVRRRGQEARLRCSPMKGHSHVYWYRQLPEEGLKFMVYLQKENIIDESGMPKERFSAEFPKEGPSILRIQQVVRGDSAAYFCASSPLAETQYFGPGTRLLVL.

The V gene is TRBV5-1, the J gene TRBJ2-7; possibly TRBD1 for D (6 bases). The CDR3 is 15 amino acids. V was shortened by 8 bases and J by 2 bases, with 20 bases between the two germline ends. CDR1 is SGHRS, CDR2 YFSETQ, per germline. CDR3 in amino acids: CASRSTGSTAYEQYF. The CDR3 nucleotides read TGCGCCAGTCGATCCACAGGGTCCACGGCCTACGAGCAGTACTTC.

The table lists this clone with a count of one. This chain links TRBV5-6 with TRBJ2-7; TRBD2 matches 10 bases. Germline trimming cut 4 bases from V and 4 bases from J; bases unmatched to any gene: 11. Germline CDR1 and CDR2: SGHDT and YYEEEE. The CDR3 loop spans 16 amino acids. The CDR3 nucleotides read TGTGCCAGCAGCGTTCGAATAGCGGGGGGCCCGTACGAGCAGTACTTC. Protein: CASSVRIAGGPYEQYF.

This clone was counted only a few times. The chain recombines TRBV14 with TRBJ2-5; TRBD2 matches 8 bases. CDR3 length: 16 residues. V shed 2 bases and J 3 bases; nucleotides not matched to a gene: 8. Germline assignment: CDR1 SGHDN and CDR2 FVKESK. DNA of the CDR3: TGTGCCAGCAGCCAATATACCGGGACTAGAAAAGAGACCCAGTACTTC. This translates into CASSQYTGTRKETQYF.

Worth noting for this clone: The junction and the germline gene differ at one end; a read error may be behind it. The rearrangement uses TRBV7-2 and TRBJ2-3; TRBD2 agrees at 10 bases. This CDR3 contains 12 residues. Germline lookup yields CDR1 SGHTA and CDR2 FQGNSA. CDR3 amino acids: CASSLLAGGAFF. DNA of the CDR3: TGTGCCAGCAGCTTATTAGCGGGGGGAGCGTTTTTT.

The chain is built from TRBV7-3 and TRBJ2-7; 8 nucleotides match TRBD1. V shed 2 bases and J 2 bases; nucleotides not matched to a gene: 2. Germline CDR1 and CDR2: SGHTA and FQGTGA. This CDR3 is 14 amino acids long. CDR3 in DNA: TGTGCCAGCAGCTTAGGGGGACAGGCCTACGAGCAGTACTTC. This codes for CASSLGGQAYEQYF.

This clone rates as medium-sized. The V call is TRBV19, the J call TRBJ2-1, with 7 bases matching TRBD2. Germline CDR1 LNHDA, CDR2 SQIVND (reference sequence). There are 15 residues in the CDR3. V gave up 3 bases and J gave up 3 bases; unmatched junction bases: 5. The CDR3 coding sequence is TGTGCCAGTAGTATGTCTGGGGGGGGCTACAATGAGCAGTTCTTC. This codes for CASSMSGGGYNEQFF. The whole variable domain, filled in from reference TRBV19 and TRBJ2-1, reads DGGITQSPKYLFRKEGQNVTLSCEQNLNHDAMYWYRQDPGQGLRLIYYSQIVNDFQKGDIAEGYSVSREKKESFPLTVTSAQKNPTAFYLCASSMSGGGYNEQFFGPGTRLTVL.

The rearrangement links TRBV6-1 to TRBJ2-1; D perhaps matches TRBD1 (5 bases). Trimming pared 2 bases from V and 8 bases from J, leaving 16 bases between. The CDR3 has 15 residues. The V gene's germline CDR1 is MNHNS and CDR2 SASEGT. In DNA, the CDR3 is TGTGCCAGCAGTGAACAAGGGGCCAATACCGATGAGCAGTTCTTC. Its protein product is CASSEQGANTDEQFF.

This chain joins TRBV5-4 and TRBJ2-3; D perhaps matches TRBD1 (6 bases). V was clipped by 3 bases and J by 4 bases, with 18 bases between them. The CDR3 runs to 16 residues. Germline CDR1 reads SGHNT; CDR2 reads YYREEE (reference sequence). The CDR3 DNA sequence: TGTGCCAGCAGCTGGGACACGGGTCCTCGGTCAGATACGCAGTATTTT. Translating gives CASSWDTGPRSDTQYF.

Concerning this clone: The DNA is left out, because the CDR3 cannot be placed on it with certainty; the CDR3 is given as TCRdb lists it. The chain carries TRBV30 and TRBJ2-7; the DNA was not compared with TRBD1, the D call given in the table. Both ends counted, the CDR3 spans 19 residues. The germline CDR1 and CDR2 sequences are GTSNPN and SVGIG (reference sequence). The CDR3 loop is CAWSQISLDRGKRSYEQYF.

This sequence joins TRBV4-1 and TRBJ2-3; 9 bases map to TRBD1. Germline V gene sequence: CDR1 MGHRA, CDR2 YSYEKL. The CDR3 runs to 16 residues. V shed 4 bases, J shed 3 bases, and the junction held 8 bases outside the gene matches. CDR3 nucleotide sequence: TGCGCCAGCAGCCCCACGGACAGGGGAAGGACAGATACGCAGTATTTT. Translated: CASSPTDRGRTDTQYF.

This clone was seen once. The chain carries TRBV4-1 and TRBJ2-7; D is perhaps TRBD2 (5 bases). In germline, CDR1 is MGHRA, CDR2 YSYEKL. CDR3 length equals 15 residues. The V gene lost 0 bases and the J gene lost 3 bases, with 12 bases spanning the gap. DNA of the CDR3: TGCGCCAGCAGCCAAGATTATAGCGTAGGCTACGAGCAGTACTTC. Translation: CASSQDYSVGYEQYF.

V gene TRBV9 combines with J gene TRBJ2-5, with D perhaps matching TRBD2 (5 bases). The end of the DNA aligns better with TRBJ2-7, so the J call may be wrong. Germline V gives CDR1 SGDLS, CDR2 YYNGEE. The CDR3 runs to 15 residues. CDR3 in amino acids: CASSVIPAANYEQYF. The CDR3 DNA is TGTGCCAGCAGCGTAATCCCAGCGGCGAACTACGAGCAGTACTTC.

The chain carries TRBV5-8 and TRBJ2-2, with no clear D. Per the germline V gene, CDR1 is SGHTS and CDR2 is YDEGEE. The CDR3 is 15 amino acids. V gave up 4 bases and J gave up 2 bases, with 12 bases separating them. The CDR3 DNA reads TGTGCCAGCAGCCCAGTGCACGAAAACACCGGGGAGCTGTTTTTT. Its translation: CASSPVHENTGELFF.